The 29 T cell receptor beta chains below come from one sample, sequenced in a study of human T cells and chemical hapten exposure. TCRdb analysed the RACE reads with MiXCR anew, one entry per CDR3 protein. The sample includes around 40,000 distinct CDR3 sequences, about 13% of them seen just once. Time point described: patch test 3, about 24 weeks after DPC sensitization. This sample's treatment: therapeutic diphenylcyclopropenone sensitization with weekly scalp DPC. The study extracted total RNA from unfractionated whole blood. The sample was whole blood, taken in connection with sensitization to the hapten diphenylcyclopropenone (DPC). Receptor source: a middle-aged woman with alopecia areata. Some clones in this sample may be carry-over from other donors' samples.

V gene TRBV18 combines with J gene TRBJ1-4; 9 nucleotides match TRBD1. The trim removed 6 bases at V and 8 bases at J, leaving 7 bases unmatched. The CDR3 length is 14 residues. The V gene's germline CDR1 is KGHSH and CDR2 LQKENI. CDR3 in DNA: TGTGCCAGCTCGCAGGACAGGGGAGGCGAAAAACTGTTTTTT. Translated, it gives CASSQDRGGEKLFF.

This clonotype was seen repeatedly, ten times or more. The rearrangement links TRBV11-2 to TRBJ2-1; TRBD2 is a possible D gene (6 bases). CDR3 length equals 13 residues. The germline V gene has CDR1 SGHAT and CDR2 FQNNGV. The V end was cut by 5 bases, the J end by 15 bases, with 20 bases between. The CDR3 is CASSPAGPGGTFF. The CDR3 DNA sequence: TGTGCCAGCAGCCCCGCGGGGCCGGGCGGAACGTTCTTC.

This clonotype was counted at least ten times. The rearrangement joins TRBV29-1 to TRBJ1-1, with no clear D. Germline CDR1 reads SQVTM; CDR2 reads ANQGSEA. With 7 bases removed from V and 5 bases from J, the gap between germline ends came to 14 bases. This CDR3 has 12 amino acids. The CDR3 loop is CSADLLRTEAFF. In nucleotides, the CDR3 is TGCAGCGCGGACCTTCTGCGGACTGAAGCTTTCTTT.

This clonotype was seen only a few times. CDR3 sequence reads: CSVVREQFF. CDR3 DNA sequence: TGCAGCGTTGTACGAGAGCAGTTCTTC. The rearrangement joins TRBV29-1 to TRBJ2-1; D is uncertain. There are 9 residues in the CDR3. The V end was cut by 4 bases, the J end by 10 bases, with 5 bases between. The germline V gene encodes CDR1 SQVTM and CDR2 ANQGSEA.

CDR3 nucleotides: TGTGCCGGATCCAGGGCCTACAATGAGCAGTTCTTC. This encodes CAGSRAYNEQFF. This chain uses TRBV7-9 with TRBJ2-1, with D possibly being TRBD1 (5 bases). Germline CDR1 reads SEHNR; CDR2 reads FQNEAQ (reference sequence). The CDR3 totals 12 residues. Trimming removed 11 bases from V and 2 bases from J, with 10 bases in between. Full variable domain (rest looked up from reference TRBV7-9 and TRBJ2-1): DTGVSQNPRHKITKRGQNVTFRCDPISEHNRLYWYRQTLGQGPEFLTYFQNEAQLEKSRLLSDRFSAERPKGSFSTLEIQRTEQGDSAMYLCAGSRAYNEQFFGPGTRLTVL.

The J gene is TRBJ2-1, the V gene TRBV10-3; D possibly uses TRBD1 or TRBD2 (5 bases each). The length of the CDR3 is 14 residues. Trimming removed 10 bases at V and 8 bases at J, with 21 bases between. Germline CDR1 and CDR2: ENHRY and SYGVKD. The CDR3 DNA reads as TGTGCCACCTCCGGGGCCAACGTCAACGATGAGCAGTTCTTC. This encodes CATSGANVNDEQFF.

For the CDR3, the DNA is TGTGCCAGCAGGATCAGCGGACAAGAGACCCAGTACTTC. This translates into CASRISGQETQYF. The chain recombines TRBV6-2 or TRBV6-3 with TRBJ2-5, with a possible D match to TRBD2 (5 bases). V lost 6 bases and J lost 2, with 10 bases in between. The CDR3 totals 13 residues. The V gene's germline CDR1 is MNHEY and CDR2 SVGEGT.

A few counts support this clonotype. The chain combines TRBV7-2 with TRBJ1-5; D is uncertain. From germline, CDR1 is SGHTA and CDR2 FQGNSA. This CDR3 comprises 13 residues. V shed 5 bases and J shed 7 bases, with 12 bases lying between them. The CDR3 loop reads CASSLTNQQPQHF. In DNA form, the CDR3 reads TGTGCCAGCAGCCTAACTAACCAACAGCCCCAGCATTTT.

This clonotype has just a few counts. The chain is built from TRBV7-2 and TRBJ2-1; no reliable D call. V was cut by 3 bases and J by 9 bases, with 6 bases left in between. The CDR3 consists of 11 residues. Germline-derived CDR1 and CDR2 are SGHTA and FQGNSA. This CDR3 is CASSFGPEQFF. As DNA, the CDR3 is TGTGCCAGCAGCTTCGGCCCTGAGCAGTTCTTC.

V is TRBV20-1 and J is TRBJ2-7, with 7 bases fitting TRBD2. With V trimmed by 1 base and J by 4 bases, 7 bases remained unmatched. There are 14 residues in the CDR3. Germline V gives CDR1 DFQATT, CDR2 SNEGSKA (reference sequence). Here the CDR3 DNA reads TGCAGTGCTAGAGTCGGGGGGAAGGAATACGAGCAGTACTTC. Translation: CSARVGGKEYEQYF.

The V call is TRBV4-1, the J call TRBJ2-1, with 9 bases aligning to TRBD2. The CDR3 sequence is 17 residues long. Unmatched junction bases numbered 13, after V lost 3 bases and J lost 7 bases. The germline CDR1 and CDR2 sequences are MGHRA and YSYEKL. The CDR3 nucleotides are TGCGCCAGCAGCCACCCCCCCGCGGGAGGGCCGGGGAATGAGCAGTTCTTC. This gives the protein CASSHPPAGGPGNEQFF.

This chain uses TRBV13 with TRBJ1-1; D is unclear. The CDR3 runs to 12 residues. Germline lookup yields CDR1 PRHDT and CDR2 FYEKMQ (reference sequence). Trimming stripped 6 bases from V and 1 base from J, with 6 bases between. In DNA form, the CDR3 reads TGTGCCAGCAGGTCGACGAACACTGAAGCTTTCTTT. Translating it yields CASRSTNTEAFF.

This clonotype showed up many times. V gene TRBV18 combines with J gene TRBJ2-1; the D is unclear. CDR3 size: 13 residues. V lost 4 bases, J lost 15 bases, and 19 bases lay in between. Germline lookup yields CDR1 KGHSH and CDR2 LQKENI. DNA for the CDR3: TGTGCCAGCTCACGACCGAGGAACGACGAGGCGTTCTTC. It is translated as CASSRPRNDEAFF. Looking up the rest from reference TRBV18 and TRBJ2-1 gives the full variable domain: NAGVMQNPRHLVRRRGQEARLRCSPMKGHSHVYWYRQLPEEGLKFMVYLQKENIIDESGMPKERFSAEFPKEGPSILRIQQVVRGDSAAYFCASSRPRNDEAFFGPGTRLTVL.

This clonotype was seen many times. The V call is TRBV5-1, the J call TRBJ1-1; D uncertain. The CDR3 consists of 15 residues. The V end lost 0 bases, the J end lost 0 bases, and 9 bases lay between the germline ends. The germline V gene encodes CDR1 SGHRS and CDR2 YFSETQ. CDR3 nucleotides: TGCGCCAGCAGCTTGGCCGGATACATGAACACTGAAGCTTTCTTT. It encodes CASSLAGYMNTEAFF.

The chain uses TRBV29-1 and TRBJ1-6; 7 nucleotides match TRBD1. Germline V lookup: CDR1 SQVTM, CDR2 ANQGSEA. There are 13 residues in the CDR3. Unmatched junction bases numbered 5, after V lost 4 bases and J lost 8 bases. The CDR3 DNA reads as TGCAGCGTTGGCGACAGGGCAGATTCACCCCTCCACTTT. Protein: CSVGDRADSPLHF.

This clonotype came up a few times. The chain employs TRBV25-1 and TRBJ1-2, with D possibly TRBD1 on 6 matching bases. This CDR3 comprises 15 residues. The V and J ends lost 2 bases and 0 bases respectively, with 10 bases between them. CDR1 is MGHDK and CDR2 is SYGVNS in the germline V gene. Here the CDR3 DNA reads TGTGCCAGCAGTGAAGGAGGGGGAGCTAACTATGGCTACACCTTC. It specifies CASSEGGGANYGYTF.

Ten or more counts support this clonotype. The rearrangement links TRBV9 to TRBJ1-2, with no clear D. The CDR3 sequence is 13 residues long. The germline gives CDR1 SGDLS, CDR2 YYNGEE. V shed 2 bases and J shed 4 bases, with 9 bases lying between them. This CDR3 reads CASSVGPIYGYTF. CDR3 DNA sequence: TGTGCCAGCAGCGTCGGTCCAATCTATGGCTACACCTTC.

CDR3 nucleotides: TGCAGTGCTAGTTACGAGAGCACAGATACGCAGTATTTT. Its translation: CSASYESTDTQYF. The J gene is TRBJ2-3, the V gene TRBV20-1; D call uncertain. The V and J ends lost 3 bases and 0 bases respectively, with 7 bases between them. The germline CDR1 and CDR2 sequences are DFQATT and SNEGSKA (reference sequence). There are 13 residues in the CDR3.

There are many counts of this clonotype. V gene TRBV12-5 combines with J gene TRBJ2-2; D unresolved. This CDR3 spans 12 amino acids. Germline lookup yields CDR1 LGHNT and CDR2 FRNRAP. The V end was cut by 6 bases, the J end by 10 bases, with 12 bases between. The CDR3 sequence is CASGTASMELFF. The CDR3 region has the DNA TGTGCTAGTGGGACGGCCAGCATGGAGCTGTTTTTT. Looking up the rest from reference TRBV12-5 and TRBJ2-2 gives the full variable domain: DARVTQTPRHKVTEMGQEVTMRCQPILGHNTVFWYRQTMMQGLELLAYFRNRAPLDDSGMPKDRFSAEMPDATLATLKIQPSEPRDSAVYFCASGTASMELFFGEGSRLTVL.

This clonotype was seen at least ten times. This chain uses TRBV28 with TRBJ1-1; 8 bases match TRBD1. Germline V gene lookup returns CDR1 MDHEN and CDR2 SYDVKM. V gave up 2 bases and J gave up 11 bases; unmatched junction bases: 10. The CDR3 is 14 residues long. CDR3 DNA: TGTGCCAGCAGTTTAGGACAGGGTCCGATGATCGCTTTCTTT. It is translated as CASSLGQGPMIAFF. Filled out from reference TRBV28 and TRBJ1-1, the complete variable domain reads DVKVTQSSRYLVKRTGEKVFLECVQDMDHENMFWYRQDPGLGLRLIYFSYDVKMKEKGDIPEGYSVSREKKERFSLILESASTNQTSMYLCASSLGQGPMIAFFGQGTRLTVV.

This clonotype was seen at least ten times. V is TRBV6-2 or TRBV6-3 and J is TRBJ2-1, with 10 bases fitting TRBD2. The CDR3 has 16 amino acids. Trimming cost V 2 bases and J 4 bases; bases outside gene matches: 5. Germline values: CDR1 MNHEY, CDR2 SVGEGT. The CDR3 protein is CASSYQRGGLYNEQFF. CDR3 in DNA: TGTGCCAGCAGTTACCAGCGGGGGGGATTATACAATGAGCAGTTCTTC.

There are many counts of this clonotype. The rearrangement links TRBV9 to TRBJ2-7; unclear D gene. Trimming removed 3 bases from V and 0 bases from J, with 16 bases in between. CDR1 is SGDLS, CDR2 YYNGEE, per germline. There are 16 residues in the CDR3. This CDR3 is CASSALEISSSYEQYF. In nucleotides, the CDR3 is TGTGCCAGCAGCGCCCTAGAGATTTCGAGCTCCTACGAGCAGTACTTC.

This clonotype is medium-sized in the sample. The V and J genes are TRBV29-1 and TRBJ1-1; D not resolved. CDR3 length: 13 residues. The V end lost 6 bases, the J end lost 2 bases, and 13 bases lay between the germline ends. CDR1 and CDR2 (germline): SQVTM, ANQGSEA. In DNA form, the CDR3 reads TGCAGCGTCTCGAGGGTCCTAAACACTGAAGCTTTCTTT. Protein sequence: CSVSRVLNTEAFF.

This clonotype showed up just a few times. The CDR3 spells CSARNSYEQYF. Written as DNA, the CDR3 is TGCAGTGCTCGGAACTCCTACGAGCAGTACTTC. This chain joins TRBV20-1 and TRBJ2-7; no definite D call. The V end was cut by 5 bases, the J end by 0 bases, with 5 bases between. Germline lookup yields CDR1 DFQATT and CDR2 SNEGSKA (reference sequence). The CDR3 consists of 11 residues.

This clonotype was observed many times. This chain joins TRBV12-3 or TRBV12-4 and TRBJ1-6; D call uncertain. Trimming took 4 bases from V and 14 from J, leaving 12 bases between them. The CDR3 is made up of 12 amino acids. In DNA, the CDR3 is TGTGCCAGCAGTTCTATGACCTCCACCCTCCACTTT. Translating it yields CASSSMTSTLHF.

This CDR3 reads CASSGSYGANVLTF. The DNA for the CDR3 is TGTGCCAGCAGTGGTTCATATGGGGCCAACGTCCTGACTTTC. The genes are TRBV6-1 and TRBJ2-6, with unresolved D. V lost 4 bases to trimming and J lost 3 bases, with 7 bases between them. Germline V gene sequence: CDR1 MNHNS, CDR2 SASEGT. The CDR3 is 14 amino acids.

The chain has TRBV28 and TRBJ2-7; TRBD1 matches at 7 bases. CDR3 length: 14 residues. The junction had 7 bases not matched to a gene; V was cut back by 6 bases and J by 2 bases. Germline loops: CDR1 MDHEN, CDR2 SYDVKM. The CDR3 loop is CASRPGQATYEQYF. CDR3 coding DNA: TGTGCCAGCAGGCCTGGACAGGCCACCTACGAGCAGTACTTC.

This CDR3 reads CASSREEVRAFF. The CDR3 DNA reads as TGTGCCAGCAGCCGCGAGGAGGTGCGGGCTTTCTTT. The chain employs TRBV5-5 and TRBJ1-1; unclear D gene. This CDR3 comprises 12 residues. The V gene lost 4 bases and the J gene lost 11 bases, with 15 bases spanning the gap. Germline V gives CDR1 SGHKS, CDR2 YYEKEE (reference sequence). The full variable domain, its missing parts supplied by reference TRBV5-5 and TRBJ1-1, is DAGVTQSPTHLIKTRGQQVTLRCSPISGHKSVSWYQQVLGQGPQFIFQYYEKEERGRGNFPDRFSARQFPNYSSELNVNALLLGDSALYLCASSREEVRAFFGQGTRLTVV.

V gene TRBV5-8 combines with J gene TRBJ2-3; the D call may be TRBD1 or TRBD2 (6 bases each). The V gene lost 0 bases and the J gene lost 3 bases, with 14 bases spanning the gap. The V gene's germline CDR1 is SGHTS and CDR2 YDEGEE. The CDR3 consists of 16 residues. The CDR3 protein is CASSLEGGSATDTQYF. DNA of the CDR3: TGTGCCAGCAGCTTGGAGGGGGGTAGCGCTACAGATACGCAGTATTTT.